This is a list of T cell receptor beta chains from one sample in a study of cytomegalovirus exposure and HLA in healthy donors. Assay used: immunoSEQ multiplex PCR; TCRdb lists only in-frame clones, some missing. The data show about 130,000 clones, with around 77% seen just once and roughly 1% held by the top ten. The sequenced sample consisted of PBMCs. These receptors all come from a woman aged 55 to 70 in good health and CMV-seronegative. Each CDR3 is given with its conserved first and last residue. A D gene is named only where the DNA matches it firmly. The size of a clone is reported for some rows only, either as once, few or many, or as a class for expanded clones.

D	size	V	J	CDR3	DNA
NA	NA	TRBV7-2	TRBJ1-1	CASSFYREATEAFF	TGTGCCAGCAGCTTTTACAGGGAAGCCACTGAAGCTTTCTTT
NA	NA	TRBV7-9	TRBJ2-7	CASSLALPSTAPTF	TGTGCCAGCAGCTTAGCCTTACCTTCGACAGCTCCCACCTTC
NA	NA	TRBV28	TRBJ2-5	CASETNQETQYF	TGTGCCAGCGAGACTAATCAAGAGACCCAGTACTTC
TRBD2	NA	TRBV5-1	TRBJ2-2	CASSPSWASGANTGELFF	TGCGCCAGCAGCCCTAGCTGGGCTAGCGGGGCGAACACCGGGGAGCTGTTTTTT
NA	NA	TRBV7-2	TRBJ2-5	CASPGDQETQYF	TGTGCCAGCCCCGGGGACCAAGAGACCCAGTACTTC
TRBD1	NA	TRBV5-6	TRBJ2-7	CASSFPGQTIYEQYF	TGTGCCAGCAGCTTTCCGGGACAGACGATCTACGAGCAGTACTTC
NA	NA	TRBV5-1	TRBJ2-5	CASSEGETQYF	TGCGCCAGCAGCGAGGGAGAGACCCAGTACTTC
TRBD2	once	TRBV9	TRBJ2-5	CASSVNPSAGGRETQYF	TGTGCCAGCAGCGTAAATCCTTCCGCGGGAGGGCGAGAGACCCAGTACTTC
TRBD1	NA	TRBV7-3	TRBJ2-7	CASSSTGGPYEQYF	TGTGCCAGCAGCTCGACAGGGGGCCCCTACGAGCAGTACTTC
TRBD2	few	TRBV7-8	TRBJ2-3	CASSLGVAGGSQDTQYF	TGTGCCAGCAGCTTAGGAGTAGCGGGGGGATCACAAGATACGCAGTATTTT
NA	NA	TRBV11-2	TRBJ1-3	CASSFDGLSGNTIYF	TGTGCCAGCAGCTTCGACGGACTATCTGGAAACACCATATATTTT
NA	once	TRBV7-3	TRBJ2-5	CASSTSRSAETQYF	TGTGCCAGCAGCACTAGCAGATCGGCGGAGACCCAGTACTTC
TRBD1	NA	TRBV5-1	TRBJ2-1	CASSTRPETGVYGDEQFF	TGCGCCAGCAGCACACGACCCGAGACAGGGGTTTATGGCGATGAGCAGTTCTTC
TRBD1	NA	TRBV6-5	TRBJ1-2	CASSKTGTGSYGYTF	TGTGCCAGCAGTAAGACCGGGACAGGGAGCTATGGCTACACCTTC
TRBD1	NA	TRBV29-1	TRBJ2-2	CSVDSRSGTGSTGELFF	TGCAGCGTTGACTCCCGCTCCGGGACAGGGTCCACCGGGGAGCTGTTTTTT
NA	NA	TRBV28	TRBJ1-2	CASSLQGPYTSHGYTF	TGTGCCAGCAGCCTACAGGGCCCCTATACTTCTCACGGCTACACCTTC
NA	NA	TRBV18	TRBJ1-4	CASSPNRDIGEKLFF	TGTGCCAGCTCACCAAACCGGGACATAGGGGAAAAACTGTTTTTT
NA	NA	TRBV6-5	TRBJ1-1	CASRPQGSTTEAFF	TGTGCCAGCAGGCCACAGGGTAGTACCACTGAAGCTTTCTTT